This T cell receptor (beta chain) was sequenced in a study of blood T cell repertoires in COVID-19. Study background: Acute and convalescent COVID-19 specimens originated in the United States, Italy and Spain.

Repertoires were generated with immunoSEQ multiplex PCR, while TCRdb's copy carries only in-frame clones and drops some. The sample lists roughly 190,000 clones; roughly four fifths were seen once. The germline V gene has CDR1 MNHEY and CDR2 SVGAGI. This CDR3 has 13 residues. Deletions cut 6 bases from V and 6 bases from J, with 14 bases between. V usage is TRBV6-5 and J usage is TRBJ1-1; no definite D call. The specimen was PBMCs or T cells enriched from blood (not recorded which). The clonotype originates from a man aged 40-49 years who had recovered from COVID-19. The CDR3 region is CASRPHRIAEAFF. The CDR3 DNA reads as TGTGCCAGCAGGCCACATCGAATCGCTGAAGCTTTCTTT.